This T cell receptor beta chain came from a study of naive and memory T cell subsets (dated by TCRdb to 2016 to 2017). Broadly, across the study: The study applied an open-source, UMI-based TCR alpha and beta sequencing pipeline to sorted naive and memory peripheral blood T cell subsets. Complete agreement was observed between the functional CMV T cell responses and the IgG serology results. RNA was DNase-treated and reverse transcribed with TCR constant-region primers, mostly using SuperScript III. General study outcomes and caveats: Each clonotype was defined as a single alpha or beta chain sequence rather than as a paired alpha/beta receptor. After error correction, only a single occurrence was seen for over 95% of naive TCR sequences, so much steeper abundance distributions were produced than in memory subsets. In both CD4 and CD8 cells, going from naive through CM, EM and EMRA, the Gini index went up while Shannon and inverse Simpson diversity went down. The abundance of TCRs followed a power law with an exponent that differed between naive and memory subsets yet stayed consistent across the three individuals. RNA-based TCR counts may be influenced by expression changes linked to T cell activation and differentiation. The repertoire findings for the naive and memory subsets could not be validated against a ground truth, as none was available.

This clonotype was found a few times. Which antigen it targets is not known. One base away there is no much larger clone; base qualities are not given. The method was UMI-ligation and nested PCR. An equimolar mix of two oligonucleotides covering both TRBC1 and TRBC2 was used as the beta constant-region primer. The ligated cDNA went through four rounds of PCR with nested alpha and beta constant-region primers together with the SP2 primer. A single-stranded oligonucleotide bearing the SP2 primer plus a 12-nucleotide UMI was ligated onto the 3' end of the cDNA by T4 RNA ligase 1. The ligation reaction was kept at 16 degrees C for about 20-25 hours. To avoid over-amplification, PCR2 was usually performed as a SYBR Green qPCR and halted once a predetermined threshold was reached. Agencourt AMPure XP magnetic beads were used for all purifications after the first. Libraries were quantified by Qubit and checked on a TapeStation, where a main peak was expected near 650 bp. Pooled libraries were sequenced on an Illumina MiSeq with v2 2x251 paired-end kits, typically giving roughly 0.9-2.1 million reads per sample. Each sample was pooled at 3 to 4 nM, and about 5-8% PhiX was included to help cluster recognition. Under the source paper's analysis protocol: Using tag matching that tolerated one base-pair mismatch, Decombinator assigned V and J genes to FASTQ reads that had been processed by Demultiplexor. Collapsinator used UMIs to correct both sequencing errors and frequency errors arising from PCR heterogeneity. CDR3Translator translated TCRs and extracted CDR3s from the conserved cysteine to the FGXG phenylalanine, flagging non-productive sequences. Gini, Shannon entropy and inverse Simpson indices were computed after subsampling the repertoires to the same number of UMI-defined TCRs. Within the linear range, a power law was fitted by maximum likelihood to the distributions of clonotype abundance. For one naive CD8 sample, the pipeline and MIGEC produced similar UMI counts, unique TCR numbers and clonal distributions. A set of several thousand CMV-associated CDR3 sequences, compiled from VDJdb and a published dataset, was used to search the repertoires. TCRdb reanalyzed the raw reads on its own, using fastp at Q25 for trimming and MiXCR for clone calling, and kept in-frame beta chains. Entries are consolidated by CDR3 protein sequence, retaining the most common genes and DNA. The authors' filters were not applied to this entry. The sample table contains around 130,000 distinct CDR3 sequences; only one count was recorded for just over 35% of them. The top ten clones comprise about 0.85% of the sample.

Separate amplification of TCR alpha and beta chain libraries was performed from the second PCR step onward. The CMV status of each donor was determined by measuring IFNgamma production from CD4+ T cells after fresh PBMCs had been stimulated overnight with CMV viral lysate. CD4 T cells were positively selected using Miltenyi beads, after which CD8 T cells were positively selected from the CD4-negative fraction. Cells stained for CD3, CD4, CD8, CD45RA, CD27 and a live/dead dye were sorted on a BD Aria II into four subsets by CD45RA and CD27. A few healthy volunteers provided blood, and the blood of each volunteer was split into CD4 and CD8 T cells and then into four differentiation subsets. About 120 ml of peripheral blood was drawn per donor, and PBMC were isolated by Ficoll-Paque PLUS density-gradient centrifugation. Sorted cells were lysed in RLT buffer, after which RNA was extracted using a Qiagen RNeasy kit and stored at -80 degrees C.

Sequenced input: central memory CD4+ T cells from blood. The cell subset or site tag for this specimen amounts to: central memory, CD45RA- CD27+. The clonotype originates from a human donor in good health.

The CDR3 here reads CASRKTGTEETQYF. The nucleotide sequence is TGTGCCAGCCGAAAGACAGGGACGGAAGAGACCCAGTACTTC. The chain employs TRBV5-6 and TRBJ2-5; TRBD1 lines up with 7 middle nucleotides. Trimming leaves V shorter by 7 bases and J shorter by 3 bases, with the junction holding 9 bases beyond the gene matches. The CDR3 goes from the cysteine to the phenylalanine over 14 residues. Only the CDR3 portion is preserved as DNA: 42 bases, with reading frame beginning at the first base. The germline V gene specifies SGHDT as CDR1 and YYEEEE as CDR2.